Following are 6 T cell receptor beta chains from one sample sequenced in a study of cytomegalovirus exposure and HLA in healthy donors. The PCR contained 60 Vbeta and 13 Jbeta primers. The repertoire was sequenced with immunoSEQ multiplex PCR; TCRdb's copy has only in-frame clones and lacks some. Of about 160,000 clones in the sample, roughly four fifths were seen once. Source material: PBMCs. These receptors all come from a woman aged 18-29 years in good health and CMV-seronegative.

V usage is TRBV11-3 and J usage is TRBJ2-1; TRBD2 matches 16 bases. The CDR3 has 20 residues. Germline V lookup: CDR1 SGHNT, CDR2 YENEEA. The V segment lost 4 bases and the J segment 0 bases; nucleotides outside the gene matches: 9. In DNA form, the CDR3 reads TGTGCCAGCAGCTCTCGTGGGGGACTAGCGGGGGGGAGCTCCTACAATGAGCAGTTCTTC. Amino acid sequence: CASSSRGGLAGGSSYNEQFF. The whole variable domain, remainder taken from reference TRBV11-3 and TRBJ2-1, is EAGVVQSPRYKIIEKKQPVAFWCNPISGHNTLYWYLQNLGQGPELLIRYENEEAVDDSQLPKDRFSAERLKGVDSTLKIQPAELGDSAVYLCASSSRGGLAGGSSYNEQFFGPGTRLTVL.

This clone has a single count. The CDR3 ends on some other residue instead of the conserved phenylalanine or tryptophan, so this is likely a read error. This chain joins TRBV5-1 and TRBJ2-7; 7 nucleotides line up with TRBD1. Per germline, CDR1 SGHRS and CDR2 YFSETQ. V dropped 3 bases and J dropped 6; count of bases not matched to a gene: 9. The CDR3 runs 14 residues. The CDR3 DNA reads as TGCGCCAGCAGCTCGCTGACAGGGTCGGGCGAGCAGTACCTC. Translating gives CASSSLTGSGEQYL.

The rearrangement uses TRBV5-6 and TRBJ1-2, with D unresolved. CDR3 length equals 16 residues. In germline, CDR1 is SGHDT, CDR2 YYEEEE. Trimming left V 1 base short and J 1 base short, with 14 bases between. CDR3 coding DNA: TGTGCCAGCAGCTTGAAATTTGCGGTTAATAACTATGGCTACACCTTC. Residues: CASSLKFAVNNYGYTF.

The chain uses TRBV19 and TRBJ2-7, with D perhaps matching TRBD2 (5 bases). The CDR3 is 13 amino acids. V was trimmed by 4 bases and J by 3 bases, leaving 10 bases between them. Germline values: CDR1 LNHDA, CDR2 SQIVND (reference sequence). This CDR3 reads CASSRWESYEQYF. In DNA form, the CDR3 reads TGTGCCAGTAGTAGGTGGGAGAGCTACGAGCAGTACTTC.

The chain joins TRBV28 to TRBJ2-1, with unresolved D. CDR1 and CDR2 from the germline V gene are MDHEN and SYDVKM. The CDR3 contains 11 residues. Trimming left V 5 bases short and J 5 bases short, with 4 bases between. CDR3 DNA sequence: TGTGCCAGCAGTATTAACAATGAGCAGTTCTTC. It codes for CASSINNEQFF. The entire variable domain, with the rest obtained from reference TRBV28 and TRBJ2-1, is as follows: DVKVTQSSRYLVKRTGEKVFLECVQDMDHENMFWYRQDPGLGLRLIYFSYDVKMKEKGDIPEGYSVSREKKERFSLILESASTNQTSMYLCASSINNEQFFGPGTRLTVL.

This chain joins TRBV5-6 and TRBJ2-7; TRBD1 matches 10 bases. Per the germline V gene, CDR1 is SGHDT and CDR2 is YYEEEE. The J segment lost 0 bases and the V segment lost 4 bases, leaving 4 bases of the junction unmatched. The CDR3 has 15 amino acids. Here the CDR3 reads CASSMTGGDSYEQYF. Here the CDR3 DNA reads TGTGCCAGCAGCATGACAGGGGGCGACTCCTACGAGCAGTACTTC.